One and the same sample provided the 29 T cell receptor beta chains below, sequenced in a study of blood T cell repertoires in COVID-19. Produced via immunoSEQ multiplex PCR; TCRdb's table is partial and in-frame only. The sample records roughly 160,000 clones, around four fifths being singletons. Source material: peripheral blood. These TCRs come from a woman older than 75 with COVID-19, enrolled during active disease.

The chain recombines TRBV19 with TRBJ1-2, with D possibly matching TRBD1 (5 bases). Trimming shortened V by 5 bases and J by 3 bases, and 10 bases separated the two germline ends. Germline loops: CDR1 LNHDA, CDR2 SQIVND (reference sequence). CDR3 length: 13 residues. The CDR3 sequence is CASSFARDYGYTF. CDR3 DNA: TGTGCCAGTAGTTTTGCCAGGGACTATGGCTACACCTTC.

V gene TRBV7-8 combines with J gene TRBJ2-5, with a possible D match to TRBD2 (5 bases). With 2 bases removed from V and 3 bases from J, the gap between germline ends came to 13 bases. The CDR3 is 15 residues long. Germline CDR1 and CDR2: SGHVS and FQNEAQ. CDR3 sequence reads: CASSLSGSREETQYF. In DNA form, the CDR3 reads TGTGCCAGCAGCTTATCCGGGTCGCGGGAAGAGACCCAGTACTTC.

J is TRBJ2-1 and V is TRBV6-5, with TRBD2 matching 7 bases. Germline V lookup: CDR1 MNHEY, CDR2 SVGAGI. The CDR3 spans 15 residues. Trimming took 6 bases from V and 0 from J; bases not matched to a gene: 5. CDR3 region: CASRASGSSYNEQFF. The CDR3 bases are TGTGCCAGCAGGGCTAGCGGCAGCTCCTACAATGAGCAGTTCTTC.

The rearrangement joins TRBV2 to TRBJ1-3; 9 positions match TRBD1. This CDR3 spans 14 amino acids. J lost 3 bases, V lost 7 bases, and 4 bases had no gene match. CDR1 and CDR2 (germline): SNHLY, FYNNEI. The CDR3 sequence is CASTGTGFGNTIYF. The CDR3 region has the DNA TGTGCCAGCACCGGGACAGGGTTTGGAAACACCATATATTTT.

The CDR3 sequence: CASSLQTGANYGYTF. As DNA, the CDR3 is TGTGCCAGCAGCCTCCAGACAGGAGCAAACTATGGCTACACCTTC. The rearrangement joins TRBV7-8 to TRBJ1-2, with a tentative D call TRBD1 (6 bases). The CDR3 length is 15 residues. Deletions cut 5 bases from V and 2 bases from J, with 15 bases between. The germline gives CDR1 SGHVS, CDR2 FQNEAQ. Full variable domain (missing parts from reference TRBV7-8 and TRBJ1-2): GAGVSQSPRYKVAKRGQDVALRCDPISGHVSLFWYQQALGQGPEFLTYFQNEAQLDKSGLPSDRFFAERPEGSVSTLKIQRTQQEDSAVYLCASSLQTGANYGYTFGSGTRLTVV.

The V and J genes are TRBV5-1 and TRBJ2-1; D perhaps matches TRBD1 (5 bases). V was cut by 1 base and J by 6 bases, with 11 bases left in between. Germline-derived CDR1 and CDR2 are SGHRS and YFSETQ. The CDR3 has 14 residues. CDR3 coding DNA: TGCGCCAGCAGCTTGAGGCAGGGCCCCAATGAGCAGTTCTTC. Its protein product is CASSLRQGPNEQFF. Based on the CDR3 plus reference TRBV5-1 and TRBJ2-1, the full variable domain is KAGVTQTPRYLIKTRGQQVTLSCSPISGHRSVSWYQQTPGQGLQFLFEYFSETQRNKGNFPGRFSGRQFSNSRSEMNVSTLELGDSALYLCASSLRQGPNEQFFGPGTRLTVL.

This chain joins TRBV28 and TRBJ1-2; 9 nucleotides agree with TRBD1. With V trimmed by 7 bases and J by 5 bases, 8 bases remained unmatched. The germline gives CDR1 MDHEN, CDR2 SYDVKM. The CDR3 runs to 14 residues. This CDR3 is CASKPGQGVYGYTF. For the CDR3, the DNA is TGTGCCAGCAAACCGGGACAGGGCGTGTATGGCTACACCTTC.

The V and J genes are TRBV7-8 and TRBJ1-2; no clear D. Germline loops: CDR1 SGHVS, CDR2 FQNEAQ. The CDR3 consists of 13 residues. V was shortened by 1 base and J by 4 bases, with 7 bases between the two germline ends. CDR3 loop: CASSLGEVYGYTF. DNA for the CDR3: TGTGCCAGCAGCTTAGGGGAGGTCTATGGCTACACCTTC.

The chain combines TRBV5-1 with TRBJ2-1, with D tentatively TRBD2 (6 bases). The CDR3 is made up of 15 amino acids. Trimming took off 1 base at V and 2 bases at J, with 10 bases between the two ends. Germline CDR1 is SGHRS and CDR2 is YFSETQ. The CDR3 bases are TGCGCCAGCAGCTTGCGAGGCGGGACCTACAATGAGCAGTTCTTC. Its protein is CASSLRGGTYNEQFF.

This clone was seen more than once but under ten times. This CDR3 reads CTTRENYGYTF. CDR3 DNA: TGCACCACCCGGGAAAACTATGGCTACACCTTC. The chain uses TRBV29-1 and TRBJ1-2; D is uncertain. This CDR3 contains 11 residues. CDR1 is SQVTM and CDR2 is ANQGSEA in the germline V gene.

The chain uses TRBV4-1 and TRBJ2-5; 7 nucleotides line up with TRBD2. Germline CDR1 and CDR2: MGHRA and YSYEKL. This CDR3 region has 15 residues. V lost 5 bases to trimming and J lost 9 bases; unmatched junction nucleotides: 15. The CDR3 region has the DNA TGCGCCAGCAGCTTCACCGGGACTACCATTGGGGCCCAGTACTTC. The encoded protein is CASSFTGTTIGAQYF.

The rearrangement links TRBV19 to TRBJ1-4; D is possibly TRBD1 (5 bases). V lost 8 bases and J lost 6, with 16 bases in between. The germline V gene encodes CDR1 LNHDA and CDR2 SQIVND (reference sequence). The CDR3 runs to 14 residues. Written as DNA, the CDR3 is TGTGCCAGTGATCCGGGGACTGGTGATGAAAAACTGTTTTTT. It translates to CASDPGTGDEKLFF.

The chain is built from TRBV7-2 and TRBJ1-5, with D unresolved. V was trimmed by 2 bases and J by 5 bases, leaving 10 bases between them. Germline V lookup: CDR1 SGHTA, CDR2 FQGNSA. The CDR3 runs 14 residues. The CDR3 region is CASSLSRSYQPQHF. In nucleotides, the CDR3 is TGTGCCAGCAGCTTAAGTCGCAGTTATCAGCCCCAGCATTTT.

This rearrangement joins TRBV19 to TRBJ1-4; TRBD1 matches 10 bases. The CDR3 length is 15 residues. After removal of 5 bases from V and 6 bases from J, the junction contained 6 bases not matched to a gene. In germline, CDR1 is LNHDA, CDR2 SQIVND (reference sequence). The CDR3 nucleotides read TGTGCCAGTAGTGACTGGACAGGGGGATATGAAAAACTGTTTTTT. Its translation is CASSDWTGGYEKLFF. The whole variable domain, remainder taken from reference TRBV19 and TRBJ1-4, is DGGITQSPKYLFRKEGQNVTLSCEQNLNHDAMYWYRQDPGQGLRLIYYSQIVNDFQKGDIAEGYSVSREKKESFPLTVTSAQKNPTAFYLCASSDWTGGYEKLFFGSGTQLSVL.

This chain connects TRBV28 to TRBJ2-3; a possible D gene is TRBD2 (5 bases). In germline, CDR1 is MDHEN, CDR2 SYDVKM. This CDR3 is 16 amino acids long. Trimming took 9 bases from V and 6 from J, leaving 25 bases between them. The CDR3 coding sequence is TGTGCCAGTCGTTGGGGTATGGGGAGAGGTCATGATACGCAGTATTTT. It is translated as CASRWGMGRGHDTQYF.

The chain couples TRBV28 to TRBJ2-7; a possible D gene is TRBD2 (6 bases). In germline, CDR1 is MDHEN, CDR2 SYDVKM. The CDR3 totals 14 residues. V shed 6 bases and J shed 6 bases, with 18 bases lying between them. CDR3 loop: CASRMGLLISEQYF. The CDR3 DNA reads TGTGCCAGCAGGATGGGACTGTTGATCAGCGAGCAGTACTTC.

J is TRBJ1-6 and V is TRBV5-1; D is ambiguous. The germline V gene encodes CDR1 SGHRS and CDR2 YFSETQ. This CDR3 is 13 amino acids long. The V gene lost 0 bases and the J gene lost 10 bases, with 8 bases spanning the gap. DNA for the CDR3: TGCGCCAGCAGCTTGGAAATGAGCTCACCCCTCCACTTT. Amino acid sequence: CASSLEMSSPLHF.

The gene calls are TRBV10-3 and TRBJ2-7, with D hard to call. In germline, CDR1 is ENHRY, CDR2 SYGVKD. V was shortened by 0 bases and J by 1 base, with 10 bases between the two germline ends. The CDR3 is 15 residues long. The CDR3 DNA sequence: TGTGCCATCAGTGAGTCCTCCGTCCAGTCCTACGAGCAGTACTTC. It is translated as CAISESSVQSYEQYF.

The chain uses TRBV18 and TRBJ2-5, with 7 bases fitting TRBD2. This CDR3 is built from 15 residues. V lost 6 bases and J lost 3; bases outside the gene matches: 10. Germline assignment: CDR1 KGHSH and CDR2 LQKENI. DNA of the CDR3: TGTGCCAGCTCCAAGCGGGCTAGCGGCAAAGAGACCCAGTACTTC. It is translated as CASSKRASGKETQYF. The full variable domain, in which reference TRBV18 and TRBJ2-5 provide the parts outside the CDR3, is NAGVMQNPRHLVRRRGQEARLRCSPMKGHSHVYWYRQLPEEGLKFMVYLQKENIIDESGMPKERFSAEFPKEGPSILRIQQVVRGDSAAYFCASSKRASGKETQYFGPGTRLLVL.

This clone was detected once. CDR3 protein: CASSSQVMNTEAFF. The CDR3 DNA reads as TGTGCCAGCAGCTCTCAGGTTATGAACACTGAAGCTTTCTTT. The chain links TRBV25-1 to TRBJ1-1; D is uncertain. Trimming removed 6 bases at V and 0 bases at J, with 11 bases between. Germline values: CDR1 MGHDK, CDR2 SYGVNS. This CDR3 region has 14 residues.

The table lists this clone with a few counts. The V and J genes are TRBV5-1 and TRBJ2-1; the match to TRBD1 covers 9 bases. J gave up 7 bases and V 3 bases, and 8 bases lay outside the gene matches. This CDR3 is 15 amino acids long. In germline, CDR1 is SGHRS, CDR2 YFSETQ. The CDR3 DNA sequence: TGCGCCAGCAGCTACGGACAGGGGAAGTCGAATGAGCAGTTCTTC. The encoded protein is CASSYGQGKSNEQFF.

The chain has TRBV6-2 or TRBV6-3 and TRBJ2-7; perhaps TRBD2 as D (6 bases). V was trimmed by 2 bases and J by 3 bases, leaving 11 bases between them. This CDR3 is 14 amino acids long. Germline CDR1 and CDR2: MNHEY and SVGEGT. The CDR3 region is CASSYAGGGYEQYF. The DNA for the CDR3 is TGTGCCAGCAGTTACGCCGGGGGAGGCTACGAGCAGTACTTC.

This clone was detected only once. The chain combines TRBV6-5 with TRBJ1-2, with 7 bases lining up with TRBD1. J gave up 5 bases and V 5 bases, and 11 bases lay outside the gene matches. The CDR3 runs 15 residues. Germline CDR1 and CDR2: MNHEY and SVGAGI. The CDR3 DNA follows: TGTGCCAGCAGTCCTCCTAGGGGGCTGGGGTATGGCTACACCTTC. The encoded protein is CASSPPRGLGYGYTF.

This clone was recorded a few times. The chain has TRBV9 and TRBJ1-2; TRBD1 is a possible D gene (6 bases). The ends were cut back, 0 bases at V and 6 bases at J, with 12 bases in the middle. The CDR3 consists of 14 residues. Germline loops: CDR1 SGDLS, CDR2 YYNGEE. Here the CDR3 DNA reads TGTGCCAGCAGCGTAGGGGGCAGGGGAGATGGCTACACCTTC. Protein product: CASSVGGRGDGYTF.

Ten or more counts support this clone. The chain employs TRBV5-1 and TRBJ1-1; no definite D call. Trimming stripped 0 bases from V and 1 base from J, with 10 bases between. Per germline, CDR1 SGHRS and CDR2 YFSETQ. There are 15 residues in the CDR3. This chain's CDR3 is CASSLGSRPNTEAFF. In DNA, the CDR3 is TGCGCCAGCAGCTTGGGAAGCCGTCCGAACACTGAAGCTTTCTTT.

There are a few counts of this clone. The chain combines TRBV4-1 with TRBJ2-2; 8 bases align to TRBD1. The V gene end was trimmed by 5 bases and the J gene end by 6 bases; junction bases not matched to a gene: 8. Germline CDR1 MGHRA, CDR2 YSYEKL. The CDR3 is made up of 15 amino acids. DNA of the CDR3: TGCGCCAGCAGCGCACAGGGGGGCGGCCCCGGGGAGCTGTTTTTT. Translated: CASSAQGGGPGELFF.

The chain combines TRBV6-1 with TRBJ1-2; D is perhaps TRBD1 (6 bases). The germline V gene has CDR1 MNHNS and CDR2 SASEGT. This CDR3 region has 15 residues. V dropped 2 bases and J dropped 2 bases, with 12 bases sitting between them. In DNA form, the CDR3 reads TGTGCCAGCAGTGAACCGGGGGGCAGGAACTATGGCTACACCTTC. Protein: CASSEPGGRNYGYTF.

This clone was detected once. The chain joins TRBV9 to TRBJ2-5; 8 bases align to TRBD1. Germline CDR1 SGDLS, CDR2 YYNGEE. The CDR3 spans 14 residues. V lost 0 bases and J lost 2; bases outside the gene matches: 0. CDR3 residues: CASSVDRGQETQYF. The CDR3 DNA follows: TGTGCCAGCAGCGTAGACAGGGGGCAAGAGACCCAGTACTTC.

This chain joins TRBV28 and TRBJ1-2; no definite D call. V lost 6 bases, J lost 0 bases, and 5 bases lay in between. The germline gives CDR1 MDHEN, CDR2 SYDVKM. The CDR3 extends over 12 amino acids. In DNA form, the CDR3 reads TGTGCCAGCAGGGGAGCTAACTATGGCTACACCTTC. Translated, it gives CASRGANYGYTF.